The 8 T cell receptor beta chains below all came from one sample that was sequenced in a study of T cell responses to AZD1222 COVID-19 vaccine. This table comes from immunoSEQ multiplex PCR, and its TCRdb copy is limited to in-frame clones, with some not included. Of more than 95,000 clones detected, approximately 92% appear once; the ten largest clones hold 35% to 50%. This specimen consisted of peripheral blood, obtained 28 days after the second AZD1222 dose. Every receptor here comes from an adult who received the AZD1222 COVID-19 vaccine.

The rearrangement joins TRBV11-2 to TRBJ2-3, with 9 bases lining up with TRBD1. This CDR3 spans 16 amino acids. Trimming removed 6 bases from V and 4 bases from J; junction bases left unmatched: 11. Germline lookup yields CDR1 SGHAT and CDR2 FQNNGV. CDR3 sequence reads: CASRGVGTGLSDTQYF. The CDR3 region has the DNA TGTGCCAGCAGGGGGGTAGGGACAGGGCTCTCAGATACGCAGTATTTT. Complete variable domain (other parts from reference TRBV11-2 and TRBJ2-3): EAGVAQSPRYKIIEKRQSVAFWCNPISGHATLYWYQQILGQGPKLLIQFQNNGVVDDSQLPKDRFSAERLKGVDSTLKIQPAKLEDSAVYLCASRGVGTGLSDTQYFGPGTRLTVL.

J is TRBJ2-2 and V is TRBV19; tentative D call: TRBD1 (5 bases). CDR1 is LNHDA, CDR2 SQIVND, per germline (reference sequence). This CDR3 region has 15 residues. Trimming stripped 7 bases from V and 1 base from J, with 13 bases between. The CDR3, as DNA: TGTGCCAGTATTTTGGGTAGGGGGAACACCGGGGAGCTGTTTTTT. As protein: CASILGRGNTGELFF. Full variable domain (remainder filled in from reference TRBV19 and TRBJ2-2): DGGITQSPKYLFRKEGQNVTLSCEQNLNHDAMYWYRQDPGQGLRLIYYSQIVNDFQKGDIAEGYSVSREKKESFPLTVTSAQKNPTAFYLCASILGRGNTGELFFGEGSRLTVL.

This clone was detected ten times or more. The rearrangement links TRBV12-3 or TRBV12-4 to TRBJ1-3; the D is unclear. With 6 bases removed from V and 0 bases from J, the gap between germline ends came to 3 bases. This CDR3 comprises 12 residues. CDR3 bases: TGTGCCAGCAGCCACTCTGGAAACACCATATATTTT. Amino acid sequence: CASSHSGNTIYF.

The chain carries TRBV3-1 (or the pseudogene TRBV3-2) and TRBJ2-1, with 10 bases matching TRBD2. V shed 1 base and J 1 base; nucleotides not matched to a gene: 4. The CDR3 consists of 17 residues. Germline V gene lookup returns CDR1 LGHDT and CDR2 YNNKEL (reference sequence). CDR3 protein: CASSQGLAGVSYNEQFF. The DNA of the CDR3 is TGTGCCAGCAGCCAAGGGCTAGCGGGAGTGTCCTACAATGAGCAGTTCTTC.

The chain couples TRBV18 to TRBJ1-1; possibly TRBD1 for D (6 bases). Per the germline V gene, CDR1 is KGHSH and CDR2 is LQKENI. V was pared by 4 bases and J by 1 base, with 13 bases between. The CDR3 consists of 15 residues. The CDR3 region has the DNA TGTGCCAGCTCACTGGGAACAGGGCCGAACACTGAAGCTTTCTTT. Translated, it gives CASSLGTGPNTEAFF.

The gene calls are TRBV7-8 and TRBJ2-2, with D unresolved. The CDR3 sequence is 16 residues long. Germline lookup yields CDR1 SGHVS and CDR2 FQNEAQ. The V gene lost 1 base and the J gene lost 6 bases, with 15 bases spanning the gap. The CDR3 loop is CASSLEGSRVSGELFF. CDR3 nucleotides: TGTGCCAGCAGCTTAGAGGGTAGTCGGGTATCCGGGGAGCTGTTTTTT.

V usage is TRBV10-1 and J usage is TRBJ2-1; D gene ambiguous. V lost 7 bases and J lost 7, with 14 bases in between. This CDR3 comprises 13 residues. From germline, CDR1 is WNHNN and CDR2 SYGVQD (reference sequence). This CDR3 reads CASKETRMNEQFF. CDR3 nucleotides: TGCGCCAGCAAGGAGACCCGCATGAATGAGCAGTTCTTC.

Comments on this clone: The junction does not match germline at one end; this may be a read error. This sequence joins TRBV7-3 and TRBJ2-3; D unclear. CDR3 size: 14 residues. Looked up from germline, CDR1 is SGHTA and CDR2 is FQGTGA. This CDR3 reads CASSYAAGTDTQYF. Here the CDR3 DNA reads TGTGCCAGCAGCTACGCTGCAGGCACGGATACGCAGTATTTT.